Detailed here is one T cell receptor (beta chain). The antigen remains unidentified. The record originates from a study of cytomegalovirus exposure and HLA in healthy donors. Across the study: HLA-typed donors were the source of roughly 80 million unique TCRs held in an early data release. The study's findings and limits: A missense DCLRE1C variant was associated with V- and J-gene trimming of TCR beta chains in a later analysis, and an independent cohort replicated the association. An analysis done earlier found most TCR beta V segments productive about 90% or about 30% of the time.

The PCR ran on 60 Vbeta and 13 Jbeta primers. Here immunoSEQ multiplex PCR was the method, and the copy in TCRdb shows in-frame clones only, minus some. Of about 150,000 clones listed, around three quarters are singletons. Germline values: CDR1 SGHDT, CDR2 YYEEEE. The V and J ends lost 3 bases and 0 bases, in that order; junction bases with no gene match: 0. The CDR3 is made up of 13 amino acids. The donors (healthy individuals) were bone marrow donors. The receptor's source is a woman in her forties in good health and CMV-seronegative. Source material: PBMCs. The chain carries TRBV5-6 and TRBJ2-7; 7 bases map to TRBD1. CDR3 residues: CASSWTGSYEQYF. In DNA form, the CDR3 reads TGTGCCAGCAGCTGGACAGGCTCCTACGAGCAGTACTTC.